This entry lists 9 T cell receptor beta chains sequenced from one sample in a study of blood T cell repertoires in COVID-19. TCRdb's copy holds only in-frame clones and misses some; the assay was immunoSEQ multiplex PCR. The table lists approximately 180,000 clones, approximately 92% of them singletons. Material: PBMCs or T cells enriched from blood (not recorded which). The receptor source for this set is a woman between 35 and 50 years old with acute COVID-19.

J is TRBJ1-2 and V is TRBV14; 7 nucleotides agree with TRBD1. J lost 6 bases, V lost 1 base, and 14 bases had no gene match. CDR1 is SGHDN and CDR2 is FVKESK in the germline V gene. This CDR3 has 17 residues. The DNA of the CDR3 is TGTGCCAGCAGCCAAGCGACAGGGAGTCAAATATTCGATGGCTACACCTTC. It translates to CASSQATGSQIFDGYTF.

CDR3 DNA sequence: TGTGCCAGCAGCCAGAGACAGGGGGCTGGCTACACCTTC. Its protein product is CASSQRQGAGYTF. The chain couples TRBV3-1 (or the pseudogene TRBV3-2) to TRBJ1-2, with TRBD1 matching over 10 bases. Germline values: CDR1 LGHDT, CDR2 YNNKEL (reference sequence). V lost 3 bases and J lost 7; bases outside the gene matches: 2. The CDR3 has 13 residues.

The V call is TRBV4-1, the J call TRBJ2-7; 7 bases align to TRBD1. After removal of 0 bases from V and 7 bases from J, the junction contained 6 bases not matched to a gene. The CDR3 runs to 14 residues. CDR1 and CDR2 from the germline V gene are MGHRA and YSYEKL. CDR3 sequence reads: CASSQDRDSPEQYF. CDR3 DNA sequence: TGCGCCAGCAGCCAAGATCGGGACAGTCCAGAGCAGTACTTC.

The chain joins TRBV27 to TRBJ1-1; D ambiguous. CDR1 and CDR2 (germline): MNHEY, SMNVEV (reference sequence). Trimming left V 6 bases short and J 0 bases short, with 11 bases between. CDR3 length: 14 amino acids. The CDR3 nucleotides read TGTGCCAGCAGGACCCGGGATCTGAACACTGAAGCTTTCTTT. Translated: CASRTRDLNTEAFF.

This chain joins TRBV15 and TRBJ2-3; no definite D call. Per germline, CDR1 LNHNV and CDR2 YYDKDF (reference sequence). With 1 base removed from V and 4 bases from J, the gap between germline ends came to 9 bases. The CDR3 contains 14 residues. CDR3 sequence: CATSRGAPADTQYF. CDR3 nucleotides: TGTGCCACCAGCAGAGGAGCTCCTGCAGATACGCAGTATTTT.

The rearrangement joins TRBV20-1 to TRBJ2-1, with TRBD2 identical over 11 bases. V was clipped by 3 bases and J by 4 bases; unmatched bases: 8. This CDR3 comprises 16 residues. CDR1 and CDR2 from the germline V gene are DFQATT and SNEGSKA (reference sequence). The CDR3 here is CSASGTSGYLYNEQFF. The CDR3 DNA sequence: TGCAGTGCTAGTGGGACTAGCGGATATTTATACAATGAGCAGTTCTTC.

This clone has a handful of counts. The rearrangement uses TRBV19 and TRBJ1-1, with 7 nucleotides matching TRBD1. CDR3 length equals 12 residues. The V gene's germline CDR1 is LNHDA and CDR2 SQIVND (reference sequence). V trimming: 5 bases; J trimming: 11 bases; junction bases outside the gene matches: 8. The CDR3 DNA follows: TGTGCCAGTAGTTGGAGACAGGGCAGCGCTTTCTTT. Amino acid sequence: CASSWRQGSAFF.

The rearrangement uses TRBV7-2 and TRBJ2-2; maybe TRBD1 (8 bases). V lost 5 bases, J lost 6 bases, and 16 bases lay in between. Germline V gene sequence: CDR1 SGHTA, CDR2 FQGNSA. This CDR3 spans 15 amino acids. DNA of the CDR3: TGTGCCAGCAGCACAGGGGGGGGCGTGGCCGGGGAGCTGTTTTTT. Translation: CASSTGGGVAGELFF.

The gene calls are TRBV6-5 and TRBJ2-2, with 8 bases fitting TRBD2. Germline lookup yields CDR1 MNHEY and CDR2 SVGAGI. The junction had 7 bases not matched to a gene; V was cut back by 7 bases and J by 6 bases. The length of the CDR3 is 14 residues. CDR3 region: CASKSGSTPGELFF. The CDR3, as DNA: TGTGCCAGCAAAAGCGGGAGTACCCCCGGGGAGCTGTTTTTT.